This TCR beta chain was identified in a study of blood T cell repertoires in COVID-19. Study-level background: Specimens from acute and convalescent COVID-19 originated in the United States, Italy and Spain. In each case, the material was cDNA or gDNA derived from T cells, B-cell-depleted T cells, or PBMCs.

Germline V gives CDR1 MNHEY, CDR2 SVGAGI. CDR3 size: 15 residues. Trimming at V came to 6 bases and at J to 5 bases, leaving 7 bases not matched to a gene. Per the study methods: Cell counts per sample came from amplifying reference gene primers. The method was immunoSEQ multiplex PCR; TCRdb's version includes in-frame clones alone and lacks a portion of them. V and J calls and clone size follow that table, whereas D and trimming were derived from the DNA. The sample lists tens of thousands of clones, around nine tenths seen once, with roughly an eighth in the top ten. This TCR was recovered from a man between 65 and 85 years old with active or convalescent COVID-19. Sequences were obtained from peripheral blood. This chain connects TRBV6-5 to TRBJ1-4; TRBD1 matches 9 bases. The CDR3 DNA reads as TGTGCCAGCAGACACACAGGGGGCCCAAATGAAAAACTGTTTTTT. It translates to CASRHTGGPNEKLFF.